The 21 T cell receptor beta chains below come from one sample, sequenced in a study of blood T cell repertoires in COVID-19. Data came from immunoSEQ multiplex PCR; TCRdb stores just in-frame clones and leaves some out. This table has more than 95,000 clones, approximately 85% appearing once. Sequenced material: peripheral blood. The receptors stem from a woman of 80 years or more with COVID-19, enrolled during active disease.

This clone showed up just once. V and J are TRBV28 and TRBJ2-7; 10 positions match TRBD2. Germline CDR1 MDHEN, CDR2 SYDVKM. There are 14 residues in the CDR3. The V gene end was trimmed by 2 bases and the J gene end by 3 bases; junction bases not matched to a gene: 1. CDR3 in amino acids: CASSLGTSVYEQYF. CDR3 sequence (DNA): TGTGCCAGCAGTTTAGGGACTAGCGTCTACGAGCAGTACTTC.

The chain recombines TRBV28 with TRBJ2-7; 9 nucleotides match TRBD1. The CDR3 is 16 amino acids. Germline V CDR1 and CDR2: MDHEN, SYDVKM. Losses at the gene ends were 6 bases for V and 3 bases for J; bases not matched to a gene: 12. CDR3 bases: TGTGCCAGCAGCGGACCCGGACAGGGGACTTACTACGAGCAGTACTTC. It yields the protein CASSGPGQGTYYEQYF. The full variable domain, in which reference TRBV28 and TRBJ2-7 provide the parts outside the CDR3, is DVKVTQSSRYLVKRTGEKVFLECVQDMDHENMFWYRQDPGLGLRLIYFSYDVKMKEKGDIPEGYSVSREKKERFSLILESASTNQTSMYLCASSGPGQGTYYEQYFGPGTRLTVT.

The CDR3 spells CASSPRTSGNTGELFF. The CDR3, as DNA: TGTGCCAGCAGCCCCAGGACTAGCGGTAACACCGGGGAGCTGTTTTTT. The chain links TRBV7-7 to TRBJ2-2; 10 bases are shared with TRBD2. The germline V gene encodes CDR1 SSHAT and CDR2 FNYEAQ (reference sequence). Trimming at V came to 5 bases and at J to 2 bases, leaving 5 bases not matched to a gene. The CDR3 is 16 amino acids. The full variable domain, in which reference TRBV7-7 and TRBJ2-2 provide the parts outside the CDR3, is GAGVSQSPRYKVTKRGQDVTLRCDPISSHATLYWYQQALGQGPEFLTYFNYEAQPDKSGLPSDRFSAERPEGSISTLTIQRTEQRDSAMYRCASSPRTSGNTGELFFGEGSRLTVL.

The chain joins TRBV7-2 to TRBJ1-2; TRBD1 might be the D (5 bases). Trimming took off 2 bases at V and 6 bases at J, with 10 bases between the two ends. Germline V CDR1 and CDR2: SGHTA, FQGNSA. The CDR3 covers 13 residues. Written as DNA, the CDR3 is TGTGCCAGCAGCTTACCCACAGGTCATGGCTACACCTTC. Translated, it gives CASSLPTGHGYTF. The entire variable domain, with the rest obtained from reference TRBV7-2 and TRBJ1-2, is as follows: GAGVSQSPSNKVTEKGKDVELRCDPISGHTALYWYRQSLGQGLEFLIYFQGNSAPDKSGLPSDRFSAERTGGSVSTLTIQRTQQEDSAVYLCASSLPTGHGYTFGSGTRLTVV.

CDR3 amino acids: CASSQVRMSSYNEQFF. The CDR3 nucleotides are TGTGCCAGCAGCCAAGTTCGCATGAGCTCCTACAATGAGCAGTTCTTC. The rearrangement uses TRBV14 and TRBJ2-1; D not resolved. The V gene's germline CDR1 is SGHDN and CDR2 FVKESK. This CDR3 is built from 16 residues. Trimming took off 1 base at V and 0 bases at J, with 10 bases between the two ends.

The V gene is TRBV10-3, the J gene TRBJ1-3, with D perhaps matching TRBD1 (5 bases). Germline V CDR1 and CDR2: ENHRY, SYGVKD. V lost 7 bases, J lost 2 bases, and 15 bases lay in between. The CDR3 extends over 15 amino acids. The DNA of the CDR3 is TGTGCCATCACCCATACCCCAGGGACTGGAAACACCATATATTTT. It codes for CAITHTPGTGNTIYF.

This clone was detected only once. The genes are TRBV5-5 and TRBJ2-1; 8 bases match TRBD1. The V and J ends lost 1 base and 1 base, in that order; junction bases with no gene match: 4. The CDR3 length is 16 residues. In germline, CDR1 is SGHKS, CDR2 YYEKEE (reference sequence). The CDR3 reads CASSLQGAGSYNEQFF. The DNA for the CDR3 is TGTGCCAGCAGCTTGCAGGGGGCAGGGTCCTACAATGAGCAGTTCTTC.

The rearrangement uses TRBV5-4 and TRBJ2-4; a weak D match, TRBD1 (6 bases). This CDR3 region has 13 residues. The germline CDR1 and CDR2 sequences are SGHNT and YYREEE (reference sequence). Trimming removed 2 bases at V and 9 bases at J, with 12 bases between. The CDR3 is CASSFKGDAIQYF. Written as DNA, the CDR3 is TGTGCCAGCAGCTTTAAGGGGGATGCCATTCAGTACTTC.

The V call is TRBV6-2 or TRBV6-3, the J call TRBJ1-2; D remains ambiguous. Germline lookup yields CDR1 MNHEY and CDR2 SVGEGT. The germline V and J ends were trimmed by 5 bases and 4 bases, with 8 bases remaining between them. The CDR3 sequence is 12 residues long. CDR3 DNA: TGTGCCAGCAGTCACCGGGTCTATGGCTACACCTTC. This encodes CASSHRVYGYTF.

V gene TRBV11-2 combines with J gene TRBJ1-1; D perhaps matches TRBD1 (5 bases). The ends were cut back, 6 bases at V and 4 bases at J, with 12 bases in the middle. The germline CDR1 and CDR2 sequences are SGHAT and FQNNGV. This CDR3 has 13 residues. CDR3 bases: TGTGCCAGCAGGGATCAGGGAGGCACTGAAGCTTTCTTT. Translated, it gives CASRDQGGTEAFF.

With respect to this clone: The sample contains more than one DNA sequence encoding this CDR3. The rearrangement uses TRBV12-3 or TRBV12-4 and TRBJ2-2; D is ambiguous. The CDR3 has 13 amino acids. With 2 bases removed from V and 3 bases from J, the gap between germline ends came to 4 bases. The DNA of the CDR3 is TGTGCCAGCAGTTTATTAGACACCGGGGAGCTGTTTTTT. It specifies CASSLLDTGELFF.

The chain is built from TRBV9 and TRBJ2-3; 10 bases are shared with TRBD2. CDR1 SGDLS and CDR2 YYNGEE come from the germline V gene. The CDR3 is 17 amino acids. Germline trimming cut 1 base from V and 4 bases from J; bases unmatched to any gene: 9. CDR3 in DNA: TGTGCCAGCAGCGTACTAGCGGGAGCCTCTGTCGCAGATACGCAGTATTTT. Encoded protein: CASSVLAGASVADTQYF.

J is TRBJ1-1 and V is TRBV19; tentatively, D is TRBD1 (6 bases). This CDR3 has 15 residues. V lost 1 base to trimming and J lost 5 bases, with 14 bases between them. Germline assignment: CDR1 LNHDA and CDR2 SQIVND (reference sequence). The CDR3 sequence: CASSIGGTSVTEAFF. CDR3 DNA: TGTGCCAGTAGTATAGGTGGGACATCGGTGACTGAAGCTTTCTTT.

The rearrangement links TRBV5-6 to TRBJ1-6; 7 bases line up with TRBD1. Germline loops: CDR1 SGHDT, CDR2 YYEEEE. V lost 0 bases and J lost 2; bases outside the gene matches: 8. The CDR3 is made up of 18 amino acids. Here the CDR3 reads CASSLADRLGAYNSPLHF. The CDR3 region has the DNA TGTGCCAGCAGCTTGGCGGACAGGCTAGGGGCCTATAATTCACCCCTCCACTTT.

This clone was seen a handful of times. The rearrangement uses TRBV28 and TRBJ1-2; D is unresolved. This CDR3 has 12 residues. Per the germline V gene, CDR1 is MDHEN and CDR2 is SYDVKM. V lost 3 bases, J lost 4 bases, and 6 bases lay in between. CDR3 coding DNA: TGTGCCAGCAGTTTTAGCGGCTATGGCTACACCTTC. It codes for CASSFSGYGYTF.

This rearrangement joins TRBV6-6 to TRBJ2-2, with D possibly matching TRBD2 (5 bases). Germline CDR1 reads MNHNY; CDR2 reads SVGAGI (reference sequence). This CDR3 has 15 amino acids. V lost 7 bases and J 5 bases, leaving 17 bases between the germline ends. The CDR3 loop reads CASTVQLASTGELFF. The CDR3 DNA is TGTGCCAGCACGGTTCAATTAGCGTCGACCGGGGAGCTGTTTTTT.

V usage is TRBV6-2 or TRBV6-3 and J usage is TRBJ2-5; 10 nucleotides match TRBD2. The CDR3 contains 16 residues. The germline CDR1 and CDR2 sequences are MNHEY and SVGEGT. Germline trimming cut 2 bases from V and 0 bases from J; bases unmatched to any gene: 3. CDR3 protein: CASSYRTSGNQETQYF. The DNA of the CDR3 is TGTGCCAGCAGTTACAGAACTAGCGGGAACCAAGAGACCCAGTACTTC.

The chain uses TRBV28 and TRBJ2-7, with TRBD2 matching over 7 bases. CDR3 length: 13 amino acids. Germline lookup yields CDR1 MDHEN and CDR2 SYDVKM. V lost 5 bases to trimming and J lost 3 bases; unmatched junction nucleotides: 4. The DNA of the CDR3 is TGTGCCAGCAGTGGGGGACTACGCTACGAGCAGTACTTC. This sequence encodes CASSGGLRYEQYF.

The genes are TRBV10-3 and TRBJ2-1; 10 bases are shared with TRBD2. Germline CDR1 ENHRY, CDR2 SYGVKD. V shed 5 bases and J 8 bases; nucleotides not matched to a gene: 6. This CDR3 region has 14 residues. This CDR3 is CAISTGLALDEQFF. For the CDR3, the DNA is TGTGCCATCAGTACGGGACTAGCGCTCGATGAGCAGTTCTTC.

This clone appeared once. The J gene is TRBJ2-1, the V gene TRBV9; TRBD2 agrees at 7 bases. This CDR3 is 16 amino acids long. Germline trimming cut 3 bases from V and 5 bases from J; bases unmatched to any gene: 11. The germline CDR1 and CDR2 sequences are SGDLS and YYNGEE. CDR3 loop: CASSATTGLGHNEQFF. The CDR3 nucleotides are TGTGCCAGCAGCGCTACAACTGGACTAGGACACAATGAGCAGTTCTTC.

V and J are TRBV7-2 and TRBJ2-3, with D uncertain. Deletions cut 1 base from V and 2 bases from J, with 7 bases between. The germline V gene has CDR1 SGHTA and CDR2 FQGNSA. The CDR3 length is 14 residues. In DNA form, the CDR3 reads TGTGCCAGCAGCTTAGGCCTACCCACAGATACGCAGTATTTT. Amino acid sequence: CASSLGLPTDTQYF.